The 20 T cell receptor beta chains presented below share a single source sample, sequenced in a study of a mutant IDH1 vaccine in newly diagnosed glioma (TCRdb year 2021). These receptors have no known antigen. This specimen's time point label, interpreted: week 11, during vaccination. Each vaccine dose, consisting of 300 ug of a 20-mer mutant IDH1 peptide in Montanide, was administered subcutaneously with topical imiquimod. Libraries came from the immunoSEQ multiplex PCR assay. Imported from immuneACCESS, the table was reduced by TCRdb to in-frame sequences with V and J called. These copies leave out some clones; in studies compared against another copy, an unresolved V gene accounts for under half, and the cause of the remainder is not known. This sample has fewer than 75,000 clones in its table, and 84% of those were observed once. Of the sample, 8.5% to 9.5% falls within the top ten clones. The sequenced sample was PBMCs, obtained from a glioma patient whose treatment included an IDH1 peptide vaccine. Receptors were obtained from a woman aged 50 to 60 with glioma.

This clone has only a few counts. The V call is TRBV20-1, the J call TRBJ1-4; D call uncertain. There are 11 residues in the CDR3. Germline loops: CDR1 DFQATT, CDR2 SNEGSKA (reference sequence). V shed 2 bases and J shed 8 bases, with 6 bases lying between them. The CDR3 sequence: CSARLGEKLFF. The CDR3 nucleotides read TGCAGTGCTAGACTGGGGGAAAAACTGTTTTTT.

This clone has just a few counts. The rearrangement uses TRBV5-1 and TRBJ1-1; D perhaps matches TRBD1 (6 bases). CDR1 is SGHRS and CDR2 is YFSETQ in the germline V gene. This CDR3 has 14 amino acids. V was shortened by 6 bases and J by 0 bases, with 12 bases between the two germline ends. CDR3 amino acids: CASTQGTLNTEAFF. The CDR3 DNA reads as TGCGCCAGCACCCAGGGGACGTTGAACACTGAAGCTTTCTTT.

The chain recombines TRBV6-5 with TRBJ1-2, with TRBD1 identical over 8 bases. V lost 0 bases and J lost 7; bases outside the gene matches: 7. The CDR3 is made up of 15 amino acids. CDR1 MNHEY and CDR2 SVGAGI come from the germline V gene. Here the CDR3 DNA reads TGTGCCAGCAGTTACTCCGTATCAGGGGGCTTTGGCTACACCTTC. Protein product: CASSYSVSGGFGYTF.

The rearrangement links TRBV11-2 to TRBJ2-2; maybe TRBD2 (5 bases). V lost 3 bases and J 4 bases, leaving 12 bases between the germline ends. CDR3 size: 15 residues. CDR1 is SGHAT, CDR2 FQNNGV, per germline. The CDR3 coding sequence is TGTGCCAGCAGCTTGAGGCTAGCTGCCACCGGGGAGCTGTTTTTT. Protein sequence: CASSLRLAATGELFF.

The chain has TRBV19 and TRBJ1-2; the D is unclear. CDR3 length equals 14 residues. Germline-derived CDR1 and CDR2 are LNHDA and SQIVND (reference sequence). Trimming removed 7 bases from V and 2 bases from J, with 14 bases in between. The CDR3 bases are TGTGCCAGTATCCCCCCCGACGTCAACTATGGCTACACCTTC. This encodes CASIPPDVNYGYTF.

This clone was seen only once. The V call is TRBV11-2, the J call TRBJ2-1; TRBD2 is a possible D gene (5 bases). The CDR3 runs to 16 residues. The V end was cut by 1 base, the J end by 6 bases, with 16 bases between. The V gene's germline CDR1 is SGHAT and CDR2 FQNNGV. The chain's CDR3 is CASSLGLKDFVNEQFF. In DNA, the CDR3 is TGTGCCAGCAGCTTAGGTCTTAAGGACTTCGTCAATGAGCAGTTCTTC.

This clone was picked up one time. This sequence joins TRBV7-2 and TRBJ1-1; a possible D gene is TRBD1 (6 bases). Trimming removed 3 bases at V and 4 bases at J, with 15 bases between. CDR3 length: 15 residues. Germline V gene lookup returns CDR1 SGHTA and CDR2 FQGNSA. The CDR3 spells CASSLGAGFGTEAFF. CDR3 DNA: TGTGCCAGCAGCTTGGGGGCGGGTTTTGGCACTGAAGCTTTCTTT. Variable domain in full (rest from reference TRBV7-2 and TRBJ1-1): GAGVSQSPSNKVTEKGKDVELRCDPISGHTALYWYRQSLGQGLEFLIYFQGNSAPDKSGLPSDRFSAERTGGSVSTLTIQRTQQEDSAVYLCASSLGAGFGTEAFFGQGTRLTVV.

This chain links TRBV7-6 with TRBJ1-6, with unresolved D. The CDR3 runs 18 residues. Looked up from germline, CDR1 is SGHVS and CDR2 is FNYEAQ. V gave up 0 bases and J gave up 8 bases, with 20 bases separating them. In DNA, the CDR3 is TGTGCCAGCAGCTTAGCGAAAACAACAAGGAGTCGGGATTCACCCCTCCACTTT. Protein: CASSLAKTTRSRDSPLHF.

The CDR3: CASGNYEQYF. Here the CDR3 DNA reads TGTGCCAGCGGAAACTACGAGCAGTACTTC. The chain carries TRBV27 and TRBJ2-7; no clear D gene. Germline CDR1 MNHEY, CDR2 SMNVEV (reference sequence). This CDR3 is 10 amino acids long. V lost 8 bases and J lost 3, with 5 bases in between.

The rearrangement joins TRBV14 to TRBJ1-2; 7 bases line up with TRBD1. This CDR3 spans 15 amino acids. With 0 bases clipped from V and 2 bases from J, the junction kept 3 bases outside the gene matches. The V gene's germline CDR1 is SGHDN and CDR2 FVKESK. Here the CDR3 reads CASSQDIQGNYGYTF. In DNA form, the CDR3 reads TGTGCCAGCAGCCAAGATATACAGGGGAACTATGGCTACACCTTC.

The chain has TRBV6-5 and TRBJ1-2; 8 nucleotides align to TRBD1. Germline V lookup: CDR1 MNHEY, CDR2 SVGAGI. Trimming took 4 bases from V and 7 from J; bases not matched to a gene: 8. The CDR3 extends over 14 amino acids. Written as DNA, the CDR3 is TGTGCCAGCAGTTCCAACAGGGGGAGATTTGGCTACACCTTC. Translation: CASSSNRGRFGYTF.

This chain uses TRBV11-2 with TRBJ1-4; TRBD1 is a possible D gene (6 bases). This CDR3 contains 13 residues. CDR1 and CDR2 from the germline V gene are SGHAT and FQNNGV. The V end was cut by 7 bases, the J end by 10 bases, with 16 bases between. The CDR3 spells CASNDKGVGKLFF. The DNA for the CDR3 is TGTGCCAGCAACGATAAGGGGGTGGGAAAACTGTTTTTT.

The rearrangement links TRBV27 to TRBJ1-1; D may be TRBD1 (6 bases). V gave up 8 bases and J gave up 8 bases, with 30 bases separating them. This CDR3 region has 17 residues. Germline V gene data show CDR1 as MNHEY and CDR2 as SMNVEV (reference sequence). The CDR3, as DNA: TGTGCCAGCTCCACAGGACGGGGGGCACCCCTCGGGGGAGAAGCTTTCTTT. Translating it yields CASSTGRGAPLGGEAFF.

This clone was recorded once. The chain recombines TRBV30 with TRBJ1-2; 10 bases agree with TRBD1. CDR3 length: 13 amino acids. The germline V gene encodes CDR1 GTSNPN and CDR2 SVGIG (reference sequence). J lost 8 bases, V lost 3 bases, and 6 bases had no gene match. CDR3 protein: CAWRTGGAPGYTF. The CDR3 nucleotides are TGTGCCTGGAGGACAGGGGGCGCACCCGGCTACACCTTC.

This chain uses TRBV30 with TRBJ2-3; D remains unclear. Per germline, CDR1 GTSNPN and CDR2 SVGIG (reference sequence). The CDR3 is 10 amino acids. V lost 4 bases and J lost 4, with 3 bases in between. CDR3 sequence: CAWTADTQYF. In nucleotides, the CDR3 is TGTGCCTGGACAGCAGATACGCAGTATTTT.

This sequence joins TRBV18 and TRBJ1-2; 10 positions match TRBD1. The CDR3 is 16 amino acids. Germline V gene data show CDR1 as KGHSH and CDR2 as LQKENI. Trimming removed 5 bases from V and 3 bases from J; junction bases left unmatched: 9. CDR3 amino acids: CASSYKGQGVDYGYTF. The CDR3 DNA is TGTGCCAGCTCATACAAAGGACAGGGGGTAGACTATGGCTACACCTTC.

The V call is TRBV7-9, the J call TRBJ1-4; 8 nucleotides align to TRBD1. CDR1 is SEHNR and CDR2 is FQNEAQ in the germline V gene (reference sequence). The V segment lost 11 bases and the J segment 13 bases; nucleotides outside the gene matches: 15. The CDR3 contains 13 residues. The DNA for the CDR3 is TGTGCCGGAGCACGGGGCAGGGGGCGAACACTGTTTTTT. Its protein is CAGARGRGRTLFF.

V and J are TRBV7-2 and TRBJ1-4; TRBD1 aligns across 9 bases. V trimming: 1 base; J trimming: 8 bases; junction bases outside the gene matches: 11. This CDR3 has 17 amino acids. CDR1 SGHTA and CDR2 FQGNSA come from the germline V gene. The CDR3 reads CASSLGREQGAKEKLFF. CDR3 nucleotides: TGTGCCAGCAGCTTAGGCCGCGAACAGGGGGCAAAGGAAAAACTGTTTTTT.

The chain employs TRBV6-1 and TRBJ1-1, with D unresolved. V lost 0 bases to trimming and J lost 0 bases, with 8 bases between them. This CDR3 is 15 amino acids long. Germline assignment: CDR1 MNHNS and CDR2 SASEGT. In DNA, the CDR3 is TGTGCCAGCAGTGAAGCGGAGAGACTGAACACTGAAGCTTTCTTT. Its protein product is CASSEAERLNTEAFF.

V is TRBV2 and J is TRBJ1-2; no definite D call. The V gene lost 6 bases and the J gene lost 7 bases, with 6 bases spanning the gap. Per germline, CDR1 SNHLY and CDR2 FYNNEI. This CDR3 region has 10 residues. In DNA form, the CDR3 reads TGTGCCAGCAGCGAAAGTGGCTACACCTTC. This codes for CASSESGYTF. Full variable domain (outside the CDR3, taken from reference TRBV2 and TRBJ1-2): EPEVTQTPSHQVTQMGQEVILRCVPISNHLYFYWYRQILGQKVEFLVSFYNNEISEKSEIFDDQFSVERPDGSNFTLKIRSTKLEDSAMYFCASSESGYTFGSGTRLTVV.